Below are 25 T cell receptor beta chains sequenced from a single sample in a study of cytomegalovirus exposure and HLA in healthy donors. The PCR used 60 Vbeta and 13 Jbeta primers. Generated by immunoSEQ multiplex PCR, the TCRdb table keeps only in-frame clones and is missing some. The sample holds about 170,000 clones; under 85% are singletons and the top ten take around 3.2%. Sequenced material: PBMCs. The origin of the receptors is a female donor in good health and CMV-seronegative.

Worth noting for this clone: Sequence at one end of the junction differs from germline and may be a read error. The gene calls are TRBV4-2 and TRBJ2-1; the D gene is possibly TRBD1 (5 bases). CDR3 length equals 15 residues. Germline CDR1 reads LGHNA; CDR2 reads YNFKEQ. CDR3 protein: CASNQDQGSRNEQFF. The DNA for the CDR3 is TGTGCCAGCAACCAAGACCAGGGATCTCGGAATGAGCAGTTCTTC.

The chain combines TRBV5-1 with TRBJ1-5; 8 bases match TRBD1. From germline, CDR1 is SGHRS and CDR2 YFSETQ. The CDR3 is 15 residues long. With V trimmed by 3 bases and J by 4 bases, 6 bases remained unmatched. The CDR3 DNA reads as TGCGCCAGCAGCTCAACAGGGGACAGGAATCAGCCCCAGCATTTT. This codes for CASSSTGDRNQPQHF.

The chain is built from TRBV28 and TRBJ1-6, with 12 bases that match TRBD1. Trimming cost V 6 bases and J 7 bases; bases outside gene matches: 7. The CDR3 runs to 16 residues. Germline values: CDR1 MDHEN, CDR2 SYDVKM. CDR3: CASRGTGGARNSPLHF. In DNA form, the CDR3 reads TGTGCCAGCAGGGGGACAGGGGGCGCGAGGAATTCACCCCTCCACTTT.

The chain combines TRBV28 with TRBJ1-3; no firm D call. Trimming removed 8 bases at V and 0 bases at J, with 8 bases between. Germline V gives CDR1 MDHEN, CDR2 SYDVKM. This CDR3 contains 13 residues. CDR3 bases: TGTGCCAGCGAAACGGGCTCTGGAAACACCATATATTTT. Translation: CASETGSGNTIYF.

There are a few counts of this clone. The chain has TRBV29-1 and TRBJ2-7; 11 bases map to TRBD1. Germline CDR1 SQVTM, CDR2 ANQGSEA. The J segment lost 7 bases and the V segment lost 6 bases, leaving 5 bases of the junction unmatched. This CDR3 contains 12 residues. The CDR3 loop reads CSVGQGAGEQYF. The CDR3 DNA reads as TGCAGCGTCGGACAGGGGGCGGGGGAGCAGTACTTC.

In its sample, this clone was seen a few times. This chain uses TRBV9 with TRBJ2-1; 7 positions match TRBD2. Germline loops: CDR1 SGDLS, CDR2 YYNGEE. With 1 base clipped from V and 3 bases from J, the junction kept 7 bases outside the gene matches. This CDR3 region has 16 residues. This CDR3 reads CASSVRGEHFYNEQFF. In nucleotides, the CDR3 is TGTGCCAGCAGCGTACGGGGGGAGCACTTCTACAATGAGCAGTTCTTC. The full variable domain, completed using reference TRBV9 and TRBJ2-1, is DSGVTQTPKHLITATGQRVTLRCSPRSGDLSVYWYQQSLDQGLQFLIQYYNGEERAKGNILERFSAQQFPDLHSELNLSSLELGDSALYFCASSVRGEHFYNEQFFGPGTRLTVL.

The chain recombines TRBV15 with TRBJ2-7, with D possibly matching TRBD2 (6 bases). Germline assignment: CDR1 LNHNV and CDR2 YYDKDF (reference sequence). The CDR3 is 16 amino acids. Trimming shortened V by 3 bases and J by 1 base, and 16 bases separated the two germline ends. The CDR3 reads CATSRAGREMSYEQYF. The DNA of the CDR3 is TGTGCCACCAGCAGGGCTGGCCGGGAGATGTCCTACGAGCAGTACTTC.

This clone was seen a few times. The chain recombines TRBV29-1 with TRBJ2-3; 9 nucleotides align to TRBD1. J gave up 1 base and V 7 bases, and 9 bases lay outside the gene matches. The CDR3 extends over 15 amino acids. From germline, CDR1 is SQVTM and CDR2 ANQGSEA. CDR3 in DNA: TGCAGCGCTACCGGGACAGGGTTTCGCACAGATACGCAGTATTTT. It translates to CSATGTGFRTDTQYF.

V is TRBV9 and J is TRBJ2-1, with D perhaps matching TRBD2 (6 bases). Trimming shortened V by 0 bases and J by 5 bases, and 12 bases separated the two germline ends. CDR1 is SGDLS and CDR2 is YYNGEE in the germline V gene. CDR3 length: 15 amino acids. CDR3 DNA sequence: TGTGCCAGCAGCGTAGACGGGGGTATCCACAATGAGCAGTTCTTC. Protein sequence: CASSVDGGIHNEQFF.

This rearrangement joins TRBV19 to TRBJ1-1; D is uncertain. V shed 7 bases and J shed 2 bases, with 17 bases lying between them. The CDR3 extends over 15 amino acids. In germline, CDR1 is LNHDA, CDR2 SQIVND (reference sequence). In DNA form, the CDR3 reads TGTGCCAGTACCCCACTAGGACGGATTAACACTGAAGCTTTCTTT. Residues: CASTPLGRINTEAFF.

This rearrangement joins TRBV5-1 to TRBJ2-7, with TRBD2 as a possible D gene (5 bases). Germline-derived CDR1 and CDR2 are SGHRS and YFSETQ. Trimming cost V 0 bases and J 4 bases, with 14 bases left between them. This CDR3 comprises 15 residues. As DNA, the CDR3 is TGCGCCAGCAGCTTGGGCATTGGGAGAGCATACGAGCAGTACTTC. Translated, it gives CASSLGIGRAYEQYF.

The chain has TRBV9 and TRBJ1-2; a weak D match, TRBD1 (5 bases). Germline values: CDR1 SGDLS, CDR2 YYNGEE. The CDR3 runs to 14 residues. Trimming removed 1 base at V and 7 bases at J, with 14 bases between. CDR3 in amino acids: CASSVWEGRGGYTF. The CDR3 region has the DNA TGTGCCAGCAGCGTATGGGAGGGAAGGGGTGGCTACACCTTC.

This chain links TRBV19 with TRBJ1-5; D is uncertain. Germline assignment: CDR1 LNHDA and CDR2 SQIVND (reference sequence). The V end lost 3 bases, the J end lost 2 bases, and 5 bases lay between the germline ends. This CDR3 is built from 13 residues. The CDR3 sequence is CASSISGNQPQHF. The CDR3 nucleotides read TGTGCCAGTAGTATTTCTGGCAATCAGCCCCAGCATTTT.

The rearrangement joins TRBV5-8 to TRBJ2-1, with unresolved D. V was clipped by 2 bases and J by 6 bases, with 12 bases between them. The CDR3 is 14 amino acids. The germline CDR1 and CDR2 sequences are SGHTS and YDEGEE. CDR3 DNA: TGTGCCAGCAGCTTCCTTAGGCGAGGCAATGAGCAGTTCTTC. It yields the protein CASSFLRRGNEQFF.

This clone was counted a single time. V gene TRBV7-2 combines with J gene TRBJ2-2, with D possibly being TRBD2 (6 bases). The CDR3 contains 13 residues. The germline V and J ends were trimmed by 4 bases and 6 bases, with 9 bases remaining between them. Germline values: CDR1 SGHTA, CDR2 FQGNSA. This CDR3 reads CASSSRGAGELFF. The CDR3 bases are TGTGCCAGCAGCTCCCGCGGGGCCGGGGAGCTGTTTTTT.

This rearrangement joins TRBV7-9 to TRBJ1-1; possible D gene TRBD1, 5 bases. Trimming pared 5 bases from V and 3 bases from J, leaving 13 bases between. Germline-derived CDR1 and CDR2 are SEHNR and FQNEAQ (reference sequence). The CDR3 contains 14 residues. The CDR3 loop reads CASSPRGGDTEAFF. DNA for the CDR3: TGTGCCAGCAGCCCCCGTGGGGGGGACACTGAAGCTTTCTTT. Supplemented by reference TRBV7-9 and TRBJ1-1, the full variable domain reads DTGVSQNPRHKITKRGQNVTFRCDPISEHNRLYWYRQTLGQGPEFLTYFQNEAQLEKSRLLSDRFSAERPKGSFSTLEIQRTEQGDSAMYLCASSPRGGDTEAFFGQGTRLTVV.

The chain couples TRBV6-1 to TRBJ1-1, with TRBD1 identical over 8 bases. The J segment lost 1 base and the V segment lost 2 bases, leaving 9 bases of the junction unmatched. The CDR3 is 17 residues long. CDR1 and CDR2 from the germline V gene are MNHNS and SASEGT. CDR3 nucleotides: TGTGCCAGCAGTGAAAGTTGGGACAGGTTCAGGAACACTGAAGCTTTCTTT. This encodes CASSESWDRFRNTEAFF.

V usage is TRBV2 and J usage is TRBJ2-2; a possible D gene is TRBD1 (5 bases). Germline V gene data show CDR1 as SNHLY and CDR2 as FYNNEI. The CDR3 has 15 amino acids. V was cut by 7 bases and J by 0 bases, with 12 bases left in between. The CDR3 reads CASKIDRPNTGELFF. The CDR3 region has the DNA TGTGCCAGCAAAATAGACAGACCGAACACCGGGGAGCTGTTTTTT.

CDR3 in amino acids: CATTNELTGYGNTIYF. The CDR3 DNA sequence: TGTGCCACCACCAACGAACTTACAGGGTACGGAAACACCATATATTTT. This chain uses TRBV15 with TRBJ1-3; tentative D call: TRBD1 (6 bases). Trimming stripped 7 bases from V and 4 bases from J, with 20 bases between. Germline V CDR1 and CDR2: LNHNV, YYDKDF (reference sequence). This CDR3 comprises 16 residues.

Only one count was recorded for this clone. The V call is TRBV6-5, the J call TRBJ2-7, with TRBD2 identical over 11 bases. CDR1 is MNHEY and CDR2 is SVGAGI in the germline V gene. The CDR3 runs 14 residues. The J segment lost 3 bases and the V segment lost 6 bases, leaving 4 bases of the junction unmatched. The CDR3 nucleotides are TGTGCCAGCAGACGACTAGCGGGAAGCTACGAGCAGTACTTC. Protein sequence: CASRRLAGSYEQYF.

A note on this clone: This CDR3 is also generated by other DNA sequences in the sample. The CDR3 sequence: CASSLASGSNTGELFF. As DNA, the CDR3 is TGTGCCAGCAGCTTAGCGTCCGGGTCGAACACCGGGGAGCTGTTTTTT. This chain connects TRBV7-6 to TRBJ2-2; D remains ambiguous. CDR3 length: 16 amino acids. Germline assignment: CDR1 SGHVS and CDR2 FNYEAQ. V lost 0 bases, J lost 0 bases, and 8 bases lay in between.

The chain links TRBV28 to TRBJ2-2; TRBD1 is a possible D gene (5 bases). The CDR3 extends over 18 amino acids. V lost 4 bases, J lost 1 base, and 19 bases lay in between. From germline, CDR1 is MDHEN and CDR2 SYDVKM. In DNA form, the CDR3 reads TGTGCCAGCAGTTCATATGGAGCGAGACAGAGGAACACCGGGGAGCTGTTTTTT. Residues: CASSSYGARQRNTGELFF. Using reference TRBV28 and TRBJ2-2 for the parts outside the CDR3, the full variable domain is DVKVTQSSRYLVKRTGEKVFLECVQDMDHENMFWYRQDPGLGLRLIYFSYDVKMKEKGDIPEGYSVSREKKERFSLILESASTNQTSMYLCASSSYGARQRNTGELFFGEGSRLTVL.

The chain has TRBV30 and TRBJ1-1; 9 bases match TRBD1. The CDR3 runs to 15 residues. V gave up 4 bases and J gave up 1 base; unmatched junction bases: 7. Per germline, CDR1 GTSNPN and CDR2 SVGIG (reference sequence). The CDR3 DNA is TGTGCCTGGAATTACCAGGGACAGGGGAACACTGAAGCTTTCTTT. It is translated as CAWNYQGQGNTEAFF.

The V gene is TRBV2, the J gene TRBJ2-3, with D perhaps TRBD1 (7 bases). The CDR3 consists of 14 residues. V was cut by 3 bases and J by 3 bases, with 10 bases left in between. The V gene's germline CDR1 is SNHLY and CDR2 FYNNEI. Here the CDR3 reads CASSEEGATDTQYF. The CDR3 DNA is TGTGCCAGCAGTGAGGAGGGGGCGACAGATACGCAGTATTTT.

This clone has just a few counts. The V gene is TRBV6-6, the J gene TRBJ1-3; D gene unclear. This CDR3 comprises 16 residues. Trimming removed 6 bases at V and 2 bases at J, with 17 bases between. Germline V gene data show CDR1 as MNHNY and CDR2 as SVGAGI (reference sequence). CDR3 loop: CASSLTDTHPGNTIYF. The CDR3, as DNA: TGTGCCAGCAGCCTCACCGACACTCACCCTGGAAACACCATATATTTT.